This TCR beta chain stems from a study of blood T cell repertoires in COVID-19. Study-wide context: COVID-19 samples collected from the United States, Italy and Spain covered acute and convalescent phases.

The table came from immunoSEQ multiplex PCR; TCRdb's copy has only in-frame clones and leaves some out. The sample includes about 300,000 clones, more than 80% of them seen just once. Regarding this clone: This specimen includes other DNA sequences encoding the same CDR3.

V shed 6 bases, J shed 3 bases, and the junction held 3 bases outside the gene matches. This CDR3 region has 14 residues. CDR1 MNHEY and CDR2 SVGAGI come from the germline V gene. The sequenced sample was peripheral blood. This clonotype was obtained from a man between 18 and 29 years old who had recovered from COVID-19. The chain is built from TRBV6-5 and TRBJ1-1, with 11 positions matching TRBD1. The CDR3 is CASSRTGGYTEAFF. CDR3 sequence (DNA): TGTGCCAGCAGCCGGACAGGGGGCTACACTGAAGCTTTCTTT.